This record concerns one T cell receptor beta chain sequence. Its specificity is unknown. Assay: immunoSEQ multiplex PCR; the TCRdb copy retains only in-frame clones and omits some. The table shows tens of thousands of clones, with approximately 85% occurring only once. These data come from a study of a mutant IDH1 vaccine in newly diagnosed glioma. The overall study: All eight of the vaccinations patients received fell in weeks 1, 3, 5, 7, 11, 15, 19 and 23. Sex distribution of treated patients was roughly 60% male and roughly 38% female; mean age was around 40 years.

The time point is: week 23, last vaccination. Topical imiquimod accompanied each vaccine dose, which consisted of 300 ug of mutant IDH1 20-mer peptide. Study results and limitations: Immune responses induced by the vaccine were seen in just over 90% of patients, spanning multiple MHC alleles.

The CDR3 extends over 15 amino acids. Germline CDR1 reads SGHAT; CDR2 reads FQNNGV. Unmatched junction bases numbered 3, after V lost 1 base and J lost 6 bases. The chain combines TRBV11-2 with TRBJ2-1, with 10 bases lining up with TRBD2. The receptor was derived from a woman between 50 and 59 years old with glioma. Sequenced material: PBMCs, taken from a glioma patient whose treatment included an IDH1 peptide vaccine. The CDR3 here is CASSLGASGSNEQFF. The CDR3 bases are TGTGCCAGCAGCTTAGGGGCTAGCGGGAGCAATGAGCAGTTCTTC. Looking up the rest from reference TRBV11-2 and TRBJ2-1 gives the full variable domain: EAGVAQSPRYKIIEKRQSVAFWCNPISGHATLYWYQQILGQGPKLLIQFQNNGVVDDSQLPKDRFSAERLKGVDSTLKIQPAKLEDSAVYLCASSLGASGSNEQFFGPGTRLTVL.